This T cell receptor (beta chain) comes out of a study of blood T cells in healthy people across ages. Study-wide points: Because donor CMV status was unknown, expanded clonotype changes were possibly confounded. The recorded TCR beta diversity per million T cells decreased in a roughly linear manner with age.

This CDR3 spans 16 amino acids. Germline CDR1 SGHVS, CDR2 FNYEAQ. V shed 6 bases and J shed 2 bases, with 20 bases lying between them. This clonotype was observed at least ten times. Its antigen is as yet unknown. With a J-beta primer mix and a sample-barcoded 5' primer, a second PCR ran about 7 to 12 cycles. TCRdb used MiXCR to reprocess the 5' RACE reads, holding one entry per CDR3 protein. The sample lists hundreds of thousands of distinct CDR3 sequences, about 30% occurring once. V usage is TRBV7-6 and J usage is TRBJ2-7; D possibly corresponds to TRBD1 (5 bases). The source of this sequence is a woman of 80 years or more in good health. The sample taken for sequencing was blood. CDR3 nucleotide sequence: TGTGCCAGCAGTTTAACAGGCCTTTCAAGTCCCTACGAGCAGTACTTC. Its protein product is CASSLTGLSSPYEQYF.